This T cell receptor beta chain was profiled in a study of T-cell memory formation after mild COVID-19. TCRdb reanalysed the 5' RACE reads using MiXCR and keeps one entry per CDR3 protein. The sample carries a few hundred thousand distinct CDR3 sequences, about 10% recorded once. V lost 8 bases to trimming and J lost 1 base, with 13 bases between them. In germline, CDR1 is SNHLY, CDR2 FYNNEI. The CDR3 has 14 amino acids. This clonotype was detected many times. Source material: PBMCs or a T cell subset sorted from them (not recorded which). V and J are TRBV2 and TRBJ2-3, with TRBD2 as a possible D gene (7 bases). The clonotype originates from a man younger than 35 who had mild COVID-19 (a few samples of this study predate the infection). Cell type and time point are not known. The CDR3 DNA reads TGTGCCAGCGGGGGGGCCTCACGCACAGATACGCAGTATTTT. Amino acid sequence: CASGGASRTDTQYF. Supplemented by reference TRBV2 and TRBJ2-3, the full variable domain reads EPEVTQTPSHQVTQMGQEVILRCVPISNHLYFYWYRQILGQKVEFLVSFYNNEISEKSEIFDDQFSVERPDGSNFTLKIRSTKLEDSAMYFCASGGASRTDTQYFGPGTRLTVL.